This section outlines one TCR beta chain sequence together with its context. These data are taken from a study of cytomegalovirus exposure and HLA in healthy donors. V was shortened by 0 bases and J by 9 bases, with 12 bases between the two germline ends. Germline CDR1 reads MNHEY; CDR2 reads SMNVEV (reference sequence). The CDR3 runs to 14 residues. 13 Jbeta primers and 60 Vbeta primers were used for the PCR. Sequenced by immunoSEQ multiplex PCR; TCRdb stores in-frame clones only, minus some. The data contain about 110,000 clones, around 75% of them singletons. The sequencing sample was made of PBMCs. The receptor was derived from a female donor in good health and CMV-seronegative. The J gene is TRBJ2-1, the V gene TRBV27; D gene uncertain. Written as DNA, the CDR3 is TGTGCCAGCAGTTTATCGATTCCCCCCGGTGAGCAGTTCTTC. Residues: CASSLSIPPGEQFF.